These 8 T cell receptor beta chains were sequenced from one sample in a study of early T cells in non-severe SARS-CoV-2 infection. TCRdb re-called the 5' RACE reads with MiXCR, one entry per CDR3 protein. The sample has about 100,000 distinct CDR3 sequences, over 10% seen once. The specimen sequenced was whole blood. The receptors here all came from an adult who was a healthcare worker with PCR-confirmed SARS-CoV-2 infection or an uninfected control (not recorded which).

Worth noting for this clonotype: This could be a read error, since a much larger clone is one nucleotide away. The chain combines TRBV4-2 with TRBJ2-1; no reliable D call. CDR3 size: 13 residues. Germline lookup yields CDR1 LGHNA and CDR2 YNFKEQ. CDR3 sequence reads: CASNQGLYNEQFF. In DNA, the CDR3 is TGTGCCAGCAACCAAGGTCTCTACAATGAGCAGTTCTTC.

V and J are TRBV2 and TRBJ2-3, with D unresolved. The CDR3 runs to 16 residues. The germline CDR1 and CDR2 sequences are SNHLY and FYNNEI. Trimming took off 4 bases at V and 4 bases at J, with 18 bases between the two ends. Here the CDR3 reads CASSGPRERRPDTQYF. CDR3 bases: TGTGCCAGCAGTGGACCCCGCGAGAGGAGACCAGATACGCAGTATTTT.

This clonotype was observed a handful of times. The chain recombines TRBV6-2 or TRBV6-3 with TRBJ1-1; D is ambiguous. The CDR3 contains 16 residues. Looked up from germline, CDR1 is MNHEY and CDR2 is SVGEGT. V dropped 3 bases and J dropped 0 bases, with 14 bases sitting between them. As DNA, the CDR3 is TGTGCCAGCAGTTATTTTCCGAGCGTTATGAACACTGAAGCTTTCTTT. This translates into CASSYFPSVMNTEAFF.

This clonotype was counted a few times. CDR3 residues: CASSPGSPGTDTQYF. The CDR3 coding sequence is TGTGCCAGCAGCCCCGGATCCCCGGGCACAGATACGCAGTATTTT. This chain connects TRBV11-2 to TRBJ2-3; the D is unclear. The ends were cut back, 5 bases at V and 1 base at J, with 13 bases in the middle. CDR1 is SGHAT and CDR2 is FQNNGV in the germline V gene. This CDR3 has 15 amino acids.

This clonotype appeared many times. This chain links TRBV10-2 with TRBJ1-2; 11 nucleotides align to TRBD1. V dropped 8 bases and J dropped 5; count of bases not matched to a gene: 19. Looked up from germline, CDR1 is WSHSY and CDR2 is SAAADI. This CDR3 is built from 18 residues. The CDR3 here is CASLRDTTFWDRGYGYTF. The DNA for the CDR3 is TGCGCCAGCCTCAGAGACACGACTTTCTGGGACAGGGGGTATGGCTACACCTTC.

This clonotype was found a few times. Just one base apart from a much larger clone, this may be a read error. V gene TRBV6-2 or TRBV6-3 combines with J gene TRBJ2-1, with 7 bases aligning to TRBD1. The germline gives CDR1 MNHEY, CDR2 SVGEGT. This CDR3 spans 14 amino acids. As DNA, the CDR3 is TGTGTCAGCAGTGGGACAGCTTCCTACAATGAGCAGTTCTTC. Amino acid sequence: CVSSGTASYNEQFF.

In its sample, this clonotype was seen many times. The rearrangement uses TRBV12-3 or TRBV12-4 and TRBJ1-2; TRBD1 might be the D (5 bases). Trimming removed 0 bases at V and 7 bases at J, with 12 bases between. The CDR3 spans 14 residues. The CDR3 sequence is CASSLAQRGSGYTF. CDR3 bases: TGTGCCAGCAGTTTAGCGCAGAGGGGCTCTGGCTACACCTTC.

The V gene is TRBV20-1, the J gene TRBJ2-2, with 10 bases identical to TRBD2. Germline assignment: CDR1 DFQATT and CDR2 SNEGSKA (reference sequence). V trimming: 7 bases; J trimming: 5 bases; junction bases outside the gene matches: 4. The CDR3 has 13 amino acids. CDR3: CSGLAGYTGELFF. Here the CDR3 DNA reads TGCAGTGGACTAGCGGGTTATACCGGGGAGCTGTTTTTT.